Listed below are T cell receptor beta chains from one sample, sequenced in a study of T-cell reconstitution after alpha-beta-depleted transplantation in children. TCRdb analysed the PCR reads with MiXCR anew, one entry per CDR3 protein. This table holds over 550,000 distinct CDR3 sequences, about 11% found once. This specimen consisted of PBMCs from the stem cell graft donor, obtained from the stem cell graft. These receptors came from a human donor who donated a stem cell graft to a child with acute myeloid leukemia. CDR3s include the opening cysteine and the closing phenylalanine or tryptophan. The order of the fields is CDR3 length, J gene, V gene, CDR3 protein.

14,TRBJ2-1,TRBV20-1,CSARGLATYNEQFF
19,TRBJ2-6,TRBV3-1,CASSPAAPGPNSGANVLTF
12,TRBJ2-1,TRBV3-1,CASSQMPNEQFF
15,TRBJ1-5,TRBV20-1,CSARGGDRSNQPQHF
14,TRBJ2-1,TRBV3-1,CASSSPGLANRQFF
16,TRBJ2-3,TRBV20-1,CSARRAGDWGIDTQYF
16,TRBJ2-3,TRBV28,CASSSPNSPSTDTQYF
16,TRBJ2-7,TRBV3-1,CASSPTGSTSGREQYF
16,TRBJ2-5,TRBV27,CASSPGTSGSRETQYF
13,TRBJ2-1,TRBV2,CASRPGGRDEQFF
15,TRBJ1-3,TRBV7-9,CASSLPSQPGNTIYF
15,TRBJ2-2,TRBV6-4,CASSEEALNTGELFF
16,TRBJ2-7,TRBV29-1,CSIFGGSGRGLYEQYF
13,TRBJ2-5,TRBV20-1,CSAGGLDQETQYF
14,TRBJ2-3,TRBV7-2,CASSKSGLRDTQYF
14,TRBJ1-5,TRBV7-8,CASSTVAGGQPQHF
15,TRBJ1-1,TRBV19,CASSTGTGGNTEAFF
15,TRBJ1-4,TRBV5-1,CASSLAARGSEKLFF
14,TRBJ2-3,TRBV20-1,CSASGGSGTDTQYF
16,TRBJ1-1,TRBV15,CATSSLQGAVNTEAFF
13,TRBJ2-7,TRBV29-1,CSVRQREFYEQYF
14,TRBJ2-7,TRBV5-5,CASSVRGQPYEQYF
21,TRBJ2-6,TRBV4-2,CASSPGLIGQGAKSGANVLTF
16,TRBJ1-2,TRBV29-1,CSVVTLVGQGNYGYTF
14,TRBJ2-7,TRBV15,CATSRDRVSYEQYF
13,TRBJ2-3,TRBV11-2,CASQLAGENTQYF
16,TRBJ2-1,TRBV20-1,CCATLAGGRSYNEQFF
16,TRBJ2-1,TRBV5-1,CASSSRAGVSYNEQFF
13,TRBJ1-1,TRBV20-1,CSARDPGNTEAFF
14,TRBJ1-3,TRBV6-1,CASRDRLPGNTIYF
10,TRBJ2-7,TRBV29-1,CSVQLVEQYF
15,TRBJ2-3,TRBV28,CASSLWGLDTDTQYF
16,TRBJ2-3,TRBV7-2,CASSLKALPGTDTQYF
14,TRBJ2-7,TRBV10-3,CAISAQGAGYEQYF
15,TRBJ2-1,TRBV7-9,CASSLVAPGYNEQFF
13,TRBJ2-1,TRBV7-9,CASSLGQGNEQFF
14,TRBJ2-7,TRBV11-3,CASSSDRGPYEQYF
11,TRBJ2-1,TRBV29-1,CSVWGGNEQFF
12,TRBJ1-2,TRBV10-3,CATRGPNYGYTF
15,TRBJ2-1,TRBV29-1,CSVATGTSDSVEQFF
13,TRBJ2-7,TRBV7-3,CASSSWTSGEQYF
20,TRBJ2-4,TRBV4-3,CASSQEARTSGRARVDIQYF
14,TRBJ2-3,TRBV4-3,CASSHSVSTDTQYF
13,TRBJ2-3,TRBV20-1,CSARALAADTQYF
12,TRBJ1-1,TRBV10-3,CAISETNTEAFF
17,TRBJ2-5,TRBV6-2/TRBV6-3,CASSYSRNRGRQETQYF
16,TRBJ2-2,TRBV20-1,CCARDHQGDPAGELFF
16,TRBJ2-2,TRBV5-1,CASRLAGTPNTGELFF
16,TRBJ2-4,TRBV4-3,CASSQERDLAKNIQYF
14,TRBJ2-1,TRBV9,CASGGDLHHNEQFF
16,TRBJ2-7,TRBV7-2,CASSLVEGEGGYEQYF
15,TRBJ2-5,TRBV7-2,CASSLFRGTQQTQYF
12,TRBJ1-1,TRBV30,CAWSEQGNEASF
12,TRBJ2-7,TRBV20-1,CSAVAGEYEQYF
15,TRBJ1-2,TRBV30,CAWSVFGQGNYGYTF